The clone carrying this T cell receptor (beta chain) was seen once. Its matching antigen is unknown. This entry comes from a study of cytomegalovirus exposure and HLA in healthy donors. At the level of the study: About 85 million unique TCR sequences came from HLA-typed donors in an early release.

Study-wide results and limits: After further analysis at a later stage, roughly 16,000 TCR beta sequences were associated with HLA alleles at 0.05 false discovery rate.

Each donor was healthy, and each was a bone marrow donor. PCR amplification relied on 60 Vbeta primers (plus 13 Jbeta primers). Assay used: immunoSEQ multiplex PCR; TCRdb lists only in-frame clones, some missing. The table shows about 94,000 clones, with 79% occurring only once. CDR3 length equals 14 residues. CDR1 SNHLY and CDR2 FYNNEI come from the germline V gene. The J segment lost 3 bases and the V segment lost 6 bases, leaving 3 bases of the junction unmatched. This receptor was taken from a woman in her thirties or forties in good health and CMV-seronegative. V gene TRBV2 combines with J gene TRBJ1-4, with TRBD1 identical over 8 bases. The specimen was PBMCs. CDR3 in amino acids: CASRETGANEKLFF. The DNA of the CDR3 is TGTGCCAGCAGAGAGACAGGGGCTAATGAAAAACTGTTTTTT.